The 21 T cell receptor beta chains below were found in one sample sequenced in a study of blood T cell repertoires in COVID-19. Profiling relied on immunoSEQ multiplex PCR, and the TCRdb table lists in-frame clones only, not all of them. Seen here are 75,000 or so clones, 70% to 90% observed once, and the top ten hold approximately 30%. Source material: peripheral blood. The receptors derive from a man aged 45-60 years with acute or convalescent COVID-19.

The genes are TRBV5-6 and TRBJ2-2; D is undetermined. This CDR3 comprises 13 residues. Per the germline V gene, CDR1 is SGHDT and CDR2 is YYEEEE. V lost 3 bases and J 4 bases, leaving 7 bases between the germline ends. This CDR3 is CASSSGFTGELFF. The CDR3 nucleotides read TGTGCCAGCAGCTCGGGTTTCACCGGGGAGCTGTTTTTT.

This clone has only one observation. CDR3 region: CASSSATDRGNHEQYF. In DNA form, the CDR3 reads TGTGCCAGCAGCTCAGCCACGGACAGGGGTAACCACGAGCAGTACTTC. The chain employs TRBV13 and TRBJ2-7, with TRBD1 identical over 9 bases. Germline V lookup: CDR1 PRHDT, CDR2 FYEKMQ (reference sequence). This CDR3 has 16 residues. Trimming cost V 4 bases and J 5 bases; bases outside gene matches: 12.

The chain links TRBV27 to TRBJ2-7, with TRBD1 matching over 8 bases. This CDR3 spans 14 amino acids. V was pared by 4 bases and J by 3 bases, with 5 bases of the junction left unmatched. Germline lookup yields CDR1 MNHEY and CDR2 SMNVEV (reference sequence). The CDR3 sequence is CASSSGTGIYEQYF. For the CDR3, the DNA is TGTGCCAGCAGTTCCGGGACAGGCATCTACGAGCAGTACTTC.

The chain employs TRBV7-8 and TRBJ2-3; D remains unclear. Germline CDR1 SGHVS, CDR2 FQNEAQ. The CDR3 has 11 residues. With 4 bases removed from V and 7 bases from J, the gap between germline ends came to 6 bases. CDR3 sequence (DNA): TGTGCCAGCAGCTCCCCAAATACGCAGTATTTT. Protein: CASSSPNTQYF.

The chain carries TRBV6-5 and TRBJ1-2, with TRBD1 as a possible D gene (5 bases). Germline CDR1 reads MNHEY; CDR2 reads SVGAGI. Trimming shortened V by 3 bases and J by 2 bases, and 10 bases separated the two germline ends. This CDR3 contains 14 residues. The chain's CDR3 is CASSYGGANYGYTF. The CDR3 nucleotides are TGTGCCAGCAGTTATGGTGGGGCCAACTATGGCTACACCTTC.

V usage is TRBV12-3 or TRBV12-4 and J usage is TRBJ1-2, with unresolved D. This CDR3 region has 13 residues. V was pared by 6 bases and J by 7 bases, with 15 bases between. CDR3 protein: CASSSEGWLGYTF. CDR3 DNA sequence: TGTGCCAGCAGCTCGGAGGGCTGGCTTGGCTACACCTTC.

A single count supports this clone. The chain recombines TRBV19 with TRBJ2-7, with D perhaps TRBD1 (6 bases). V lost 5 bases to trimming and J lost 4 bases, with 18 bases between them. This CDR3 region has 15 residues. Germline-derived CDR1 and CDR2 are LNHDA and SQIVND (reference sequence). The CDR3 DNA sequence: TGTGCCAGTAGTCCCCGGGGCCAGGGGCTTTACGAGCAGTACTTC. Residues: CASSPRGQGLYEQYF.

The rearrangement links TRBV7-2 to TRBJ2-5; 15 positions match TRBD2. CDR3 size: 18 residues. Germline assignment: CDR1 SGHTA and CDR2 FQGNSA. Unmatched junction bases numbered 11, after V lost 4 bases and J lost 5 bases. The CDR3 bases are TGTGCCAGCAGCTCCGGGACTAGCGGGGGGCTCGGTGGGGAGACCCAGTACTTC. It codes for CASSSGTSGGLGGETQYF.

V gene TRBV27 combines with J gene TRBJ2-7; perhaps TRBD2 as D (6 bases). CDR3 length: 14 residues. The ends were cut back, 3 bases at V and 7 bases at J, with 16 bases in the middle. Germline lookup yields CDR1 MNHEY and CDR2 SMNVEV (reference sequence). The CDR3 reads CASSFHDPRGEQYF. The CDR3 DNA sequence: TGTGCCAGCAGTTTCCACGACCCTCGGGGGGAGCAGTACTTC.

The V and J genes are TRBV7-9 and TRBJ2-1, with TRBD1 matching over 7 bases. Germline V CDR1 and CDR2: SEHNR, FQNEAQ (reference sequence). The CDR3 covers 15 residues. Trimming cost V 5 bases and J 6 bases; bases outside gene matches: 10. Here the CDR3 DNA reads TGTGCCAGCAGCCCAACAGGGGCAGGAGGCAATGAGCAGTTCTTC. Protein sequence: CASSPTGAGGNEQFF. Supplemented by reference TRBV7-9 and TRBJ2-1, the full variable domain reads DTGVSQNPRHKITKRGQNVTFRCDPISEHNRLYWYRQTLGQGPEFLTYFQNEAQLEKSRLLSDRFSAERPKGSFSTLEIQRTEQGDSAMYLCASSPTGAGGNEQFFGPGTRLTVL.

The chain links TRBV7-6 to TRBJ2-7, with 10 bases identical to TRBD1. Germline-derived CDR1 and CDR2 are SGHVS and FNYEAQ. V dropped 3 bases and J dropped 4; count of bases not matched to a gene: 3. The CDR3 totals 14 residues. The CDR3, as DNA: TGTGCCAGCAGCTTCGGGACAGGGGATTACGAGCAGTACTTC. Amino acids: CASSFGTGDYEQYF.

This rearrangement joins TRBV16 to TRBJ1-1, with a tentative D call TRBD1 (5 bases). Germline CDR1 is KGHSY and CDR2 is FQNENV. CDR3 length: 14 residues. Deletions cut 1 base from V and 2 bases from J, with 8 bases between. The CDR3 DNA follows: TGTGCCAGCAGCCAATTCCAGGGCAACACTGAAGCTTTCTTT. This gives the protein CASSQFQGNTEAFF.

This chain joins TRBV5-8 and TRBJ2-1; 12 bases map to TRBD1. CDR3 length: 17 residues. CDR1 is SGHTS, CDR2 YDEGEE, per germline. After removal of 5 bases from V and 1 base from J, the junction contained 7 bases not matched to a gene. The CDR3 region has the DNA TGTGCCAGCAGTCAAGGGACAGGGGGCATGTCCTACAATGAGCAGTTCTTC. Its protein product is CASSQGTGGMSYNEQFF.

V usage is TRBV24-1 and J usage is TRBJ1-1; 7 bases match TRBD1. The junction had 4 bases not matched to a gene; V was cut back by 7 bases and J by 0 bases. The length of the CDR3 is 14 residues. Germline V lookup: CDR1 KGHDR, CDR2 SFDVKD. The CDR3 nucleotides are TGTGCCACCAGGCAGACAGGGATGAACACTGAAGCTTTCTTT. Its protein product is CATRQTGMNTEAFF.

This rearrangement joins TRBV5-6 to TRBJ1-5; tentative D call: TRBD1 (6 bases). The V gene's germline CDR1 is SGHDT and CDR2 YYEEEE. The CDR3 has 15 amino acids. V was cut by 0 bases and J by 7 bases, with 14 bases left in between. CDR3 sequence reads: CASSLGGGPRQPQHF. The CDR3 region has the DNA TGTGCCAGCAGCTTGGGTGGGGGCCCCCGGCAGCCCCAGCATTTT.

CDR3 sequence: CASSSMGPSGNQPQHF. The CDR3 DNA reads as TGTGCCAGCAGTTCAATGGGGCCGTCAGGCAATCAGCCCCAGCATTTT. The rearrangement joins TRBV27 to TRBJ1-5; possibly TRBD1 for D (5 bases). This CDR3 comprises 16 residues. V lost 4 bases and J 2 bases, leaving 15 bases between the germline ends. Germline CDR1 is MNHEY and CDR2 is SMNVEV (reference sequence).

This clone was observed a handful of times. The chain is built from TRBV7-6 and TRBJ2-3, with TRBD1 as a possible D gene (5 bases). This CDR3 is 15 amino acids long. V was cut by 2 bases and J by 6 bases, with 15 bases left in between. Germline V gene lookup returns CDR1 SGHVS and CDR2 FNYEAQ. The CDR3, as DNA: TGTGCCAGCAGCTTAAGGGGCAGTAGCAGGGATACGCAGTATTTT. Protein product: CASSLRGSSRDTQYF. Filled out from reference TRBV7-6 and TRBJ2-3, the complete variable domain reads GAGVSQSPRYKVTKRGQDVALRCDPISGHVSLYWYRQALGQGPEFLTYFNYEAQQDKSGLPNDRFSAERPEGSISTLTIQRTEQRDSAMYRCASSLRGSSRDTQYFGPGTRLTVL.

This chain joins TRBV12-3 or TRBV12-4 and TRBJ2-7; the D gene is possibly TRBD1 (6 bases). Trimming shortened V by 5 bases and J by 2 bases, and 7 bases separated the two germline ends. The CDR3 is 12 residues long. CDR3 DNA: TGTGCCAGCAGTAGGGGGACCTACGAGCAGTACTTC. This sequence encodes CASSRGTYEQYF.

The rearrangement uses TRBV5-1 and TRBJ2-2; 9 bases are a match to TRBD1. Germline CDR1 and CDR2: SGHRS and YFSETQ. CDR3 length: 15 amino acids. Trimming took 5 bases from V and 6 from J; bases not matched to a gene: 8. The CDR3 DNA follows: TGCGCCAGCAGGACCGGGACAGGGAATTCCGGGGAGCTGTTTTTT. It specifies CASRTGTGNSGELFF.

The V and J genes are TRBV6-4 and TRBJ1-2; 8 nucleotides match TRBD1. Germline V gene lookup returns CDR1 MRHNA and CDR2 SNTAGT. The trim removed 0 bases at V and 5 bases at J, leaving 5 bases unmatched. CDR3 length: 15 residues. The CDR3 DNA reads as TGTGCCAGCAGTGACTCGAGTCAGGGGGCGTATGGCTACACCTTC. Amino acids: CASSDSSQGAYGYTF.

The rearrangement uses TRBV5-4 and TRBJ1-2, with D possibly being TRBD1 (6 bases). From germline, CDR1 is SGHNT and CDR2 YYREEE (reference sequence). The length of the CDR3 is 15 residues. Trimming removed 4 bases at V and 2 bases at J, with 15 bases between. The CDR3 spells CASSERGRQNYGYTF. CDR3 in DNA: TGTGCCAGCAGCGAGCGGGGGCGGCAGAACTATGGCTACACCTTC.